The clone carrying this T cell receptor (beta chain) came up many times. Its antigen is not known. The library targeted TCRbeta and was prepared with unique molecular identifiers. Each CDR3 protein gets one entry after TCRdb re-called the PCR reads with MiXCR. Of about 300,000 distinct CDR3 sequences detected, around 10% appear once; the ten largest clones hold just under 7.5%. V lost 5 bases, J lost 0 bases, and 10 bases lay in between. The CDR3 has 14 amino acids. Per the germline V gene, CDR1 is SGHAT and CDR2 is FQNNGV. This sample is part of a study of T-cell reconstitution after alpha-beta-depleted transplantation in children. Study results and limitations: There were some patients whose high TCRbeta diversity at day 60 came from surviving recipient T cells and thymic progenitors. Newly produced T cells mostly provided counts and TCRbeta diversity after one year, as hyperexpanded clones declined. Reports say that about two months after transplant, the alpha-beta T cells came out of several hundred graft clones that had expanded.

The chain joins TRBV11-2 to TRBJ1-1; D unclear. The clonotype was recovered from a boy under two years old with acute myeloid leukemia, due to receive a stem cell transplant. Source: PBMCs, taken before TCRalphabeta/CD19-depleted stem cell transplant. Here the CDR3 reads CASSPGRLNTEAFF. The CDR3 nucleotides are TGTGCCAGCAGCCCGGGCCGTTTGAACACTGAAGCTTTCTTT.